One sample yielded the 5 T cell receptor beta chains listed below, sequenced in a study of T cell responses to AZD1222 COVID-19 vaccine. TCRdb's table, derived via immunoSEQ multiplex PCR, lists solely in-frame clones and lacks some. This table has 90,000 to 100,000 clones, roughly 85% appearing once. The specimen was peripheral blood, collected on day 0 of AZD1222 vaccination. The origin of the receptors is an adult in good health.

The chain uses TRBV4-3 and TRBJ2-7; D remains ambiguous. CDR1 and CDR2 (germline): LGHNA, YSLEER. There are 16 residues in the CDR3. Trimming took off 1 base at V and 0 bases at J, with 13 bases between the two ends. CDR3 sequence reads: CASSQVPNQASYEQYV. The CDR3 nucleotides are TGCGCCAGCAGCCAAGTTCCCAACCAGGCCTCCTACGAGCAGTACGTC.

This chain links TRBV12-3 or TRBV12-4 with TRBJ1-2, with 7 bases fitting TRBD1. V shed 6 bases, J shed 3 bases, and the junction held 4 bases outside the gene matches. This CDR3 is built from 13 residues. Here the CDR3 DNA reads TGTGCCAGCAGCTCAGGGGGGTACTATGGCTACACCTTC. Its translation is CASSSGGYYGYTF.

V gene TRBV14 combines with J gene TRBJ1-1; a possible D gene is TRBD1 (6 bases). The germline gives CDR1 SGHDN, CDR2 FVKESK. This CDR3 comprises 13 residues. The germline V and J ends were trimmed by 5 bases and 1 base, with 8 bases remaining between them. The CDR3, as DNA: TGTGCCAGCAGCAGACAGGAGAACACTGAAGCTTTCTTT. Amino acids: CASSRQENTEAFF.

This clone has only one observation. The identical CDR3 is also encoded by other nucleotide sequences in the sample. The chain employs TRBV3-1 (or the pseudogene TRBV3-2) and TRBJ2-7, with unresolved D. The ends were cut back, 0 bases at V and 3 bases at J, with 3 bases in the middle. CDR3 length: 12 amino acids. Germline CDR1 and CDR2: LGHDT and YNNKEL (reference sequence). The CDR3 DNA reads TGTGCCAGCAGCCAAGATTACTACGAGCAGTACTTC. It codes for CASSQDYYEQYF.

The chain has TRBV19 and TRBJ1-5; tentatively, D is TRBD1 (5 bases). CDR1 is LNHDA, CDR2 SQIVND, per germline (reference sequence). The length of the CDR3 is 16 residues. Trimming shortened V by 5 bases and J by 2 bases, and 16 bases separated the two germline ends. The CDR3 DNA reads as TGTGCCAGTAGTTCGTACGGGGGATCGGGCAATCAGCCCCAGCATTTT. Translated, it gives CASSSYGGSGNQPQHF.